The source of this TCR beta chain is a study of cytomegalovirus exposure and HLA in healthy donors. Study-level points and caveats: As was reported, the classifier diagnosed cytomegalovirus status with high specificity and sensitivity.

The primer mix had 60 Vbeta and 13 Jbeta primers. In the study's own analysis: About 12 million of roughly 81 million unique TCR beta chains were shared, per a later count. TCRdb's table, derived via immunoSEQ multiplex PCR, lists solely in-frame clones and lacks some. The V and J calls and clone size come from that table; D and trimming were worked out from the DNA. The table records 100,000 or so clones, around 77% of them present only once. Trimming took 5 bases from V and 0 from J, leaving 11 bases between them. The germline CDR1 and CDR2 sequences are MNHEY and SMNVEV (reference sequence). CDR3 length: 15 residues. About this clone: Antigen unknown.

This clonotype was sampled from a man younger than 40 in good health and CMV-seronegative. Sequencing input: PBMCs. The V call is TRBV27, the J call TRBJ2-1; D may be TRBD1 (5 bases). DNA for the CDR3: TGTGCCAGCAGTCTCGACAGAGCCTCCTACAATGAGCAGTTCTTC. It yields the protein CASSLDRASYNEQFF.